Presented here are 22 T cell receptor beta chains from one specimen sequenced in a study of response to subunit inactivated influenza vaccine. TCRdb recomputed calls from the RT-PCR reads with MiXCR, one row per CDR3 protein. The sample shows around 580,000 distinct CDR3 sequences, about 12% of them seen only once. The sample in question was PBMCs from blood, obtained on the day of vaccination. Every receptor here comes from a man aged 50-60 years who received an inactivated influenza vaccine.

The rearrangement joins TRBV28 to TRBJ2-7; D may be TRBD1 (5 bases). CDR3 length: 14 amino acids. V was trimmed by 3 bases and J by 5 bases, leaving 14 bases between them. Germline V gene data show CDR1 as MDHEN and CDR2 as SYDVKM. In DNA form, the CDR3 reads TGTGCCAGCAGTTTGCCTTCACAAGGGGACGAGCAGTACTTC. It codes for CASSLPSQGDEQYF.

With respect to this clonotype: The junction differs from germline at one of its ends, possibly a read error. J is TRBJ2-5 and V is TRBV3-1; possibly TRBD1 for D (5 bases). CDR1 is LGHDT, CDR2 YNNKEL, per germline (reference sequence). The CDR3 has 16 amino acids. DNA of the CDR3: TGTGCCAGCAACCAACTTCCGACAGCCCCCCAAGAGACCCAGTACTTC. As protein: CASNQLPTAPQETQYF.

This clonotype occurred a few times. The chain uses TRBV12-3 or TRBV12-4 and TRBJ2-3; D unclear. Trimming stripped 6 bases from V and 0 bases from J, with 13 bases between. There are 15 residues in the CDR3. The CDR3 nucleotides are TGTGCCAGCAGAACCAGTACAACTAGCACAGATACGCAGTATTTT. Translating gives CASRTSTTSTDTQYF.

This clonotype was seen ten or more times. The J gene is TRBJ2-2, the V gene TRBV5-1, with D perhaps matching TRBD2 (7 bases). The V end was cut by 5 bases, the J end by 0 bases, with 11 bases between. There are 15 residues in the CDR3. Looked up from germline, CDR1 is SGHRS and CDR2 is YFSETQ. CDR3: CASRGGTTNTGELFF. CDR3 DNA sequence: TGCGCCAGCAGAGGGGGGACTACGAACACCGGGGAGCTGTTTTTT.

This clonotype was observed a few times. This chain connects TRBV29-1 to TRBJ1-3, with no clear D. Germline V gene data show CDR1 as SQVTM and CDR2 as ANQGSEA. Trimming removed 4 bases at V and 4 bases at J, with 5 bases between. The CDR3 runs 11 residues. The CDR3 here is CSVALGNTIYF. The CDR3 region has the DNA TGCAGCGTTGCCCTCGGAAACACCATATATTTT.

The sample holds many counts of this clonotype. The chain carries TRBV5-4 and TRBJ2-1; D is possibly TRBD1 (6 bases). CDR3 length equals 13 residues. V shed 5 bases and J shed 2 bases, with 8 bases lying between them. Germline assignment: CDR1 SGHNT and CDR2 YYREEE (reference sequence). The CDR3 DNA reads as TGTGCCAGCAGGAGGGACACCTACAATGAGCAGTTCTTC. Its translation: CASRRDTYNEQFF.

This clonotype has just a few counts. This chain uses TRBV7-2 with TRBJ1-2; weak D call: TRBD1 (6 bases). Germline-derived CDR1 and CDR2 are SGHTA and FQGNSA. The CDR3 length is 14 residues. The V end lost 3 bases, the J end lost 5 bases, and 13 bases lay between the germline ends. The DNA for the CDR3 is TGTGCCAGCAGCTTCGCAGGGGAAAAGTATGGCTACACCTTC. The encoded protein is CASSFAGEKYGYTF.

This clonotype occurred a few times. The chain couples TRBV2 to TRBJ1-3, with no clear D. CDR1 and CDR2 from the germline V gene are SNHLY and FYNNEI. V lost 8 bases to trimming and J lost 0 bases, with 14 bases between them. This CDR3 spans 15 amino acids. The DNA of the CDR3 is TGTGCCAGCGTTACTCGGACGAGCTCTGGAAACACCATATATTTT. It codes for CASVTRTSSGNTIYF.

The rearrangement links TRBV20-1 to TRBJ2-2; 11 nucleotides line up with TRBD1. J was trimmed by 5 bases and V by 3 bases; bases with no gene match: 5. This CDR3 has 15 residues. Germline V gene lookup returns CDR1 DFQATT and CDR2 SNEGSKA (reference sequence). Here the CDR3 DNA reads TGCAGTGCTAGGGACAGGGGGCGTAGGACCGGGGAGCTGTTTTTT. Translated, it gives CSARDRGRRTGELFF.

The chain is built from TRBV5-1 and TRBJ1-1; 9 nucleotides align to TRBD1. V dropped 2 bases and J dropped 4; count of bases not matched to a gene: 24. This CDR3 is 21 amino acids long. In germline, CDR1 is SGHRS, CDR2 YFSETQ. The CDR3 here is CASSLAIGTGQGKIVRTEAFF. CDR3 DNA: TGCGCCAGCAGCTTAGCTATAGGAACGGGACAGGGAAAGATTGTTCGCACTGAAGCTTTCTTT.

This clonotype was seen ten or more times. One end of the junction fails to match germline, which may point to a read error. The chain links TRBV15 to TRBJ1-1; no reliable D call. The germline CDR1 and CDR2 sequences are LNHNV and YYDKDF (reference sequence). The CDR3 contains 13 residues. CDR3 sequence (DNA): TGTGCCACCAGCAGAGGGGTGAACGCTGAAGCTTTCTTT. This gives the protein CATSRGVNAEAFF.

In its sample, this clonotype was seen a few times. The V gene is TRBV18, the J gene TRBJ2-7, with D perhaps matching TRBD1 (5 bases). The CDR3 covers 17 residues. Trimming shortened V by 3 bases and J by 1 base, and 19 bases separated the two germline ends. Germline CDR1 KGHSH, CDR2 LQKENI. The CDR3 is CASSPLQERSESYEQYF. CDR3 nucleotides: TGTGCCAGCTCACCCCTACAGGAGCGCAGCGAGTCCTACGAGCAGTACTTC.

The genes are TRBV10-3 and TRBJ2-5; 12 bases line up with TRBD2. The germline V gene encodes CDR1 ENHRY and CDR2 SYGVKD. J was trimmed by 5 bases and V by 4 bases; bases with no gene match: 2. The CDR3 totals 14 residues. CDR3 in amino acids: CAISGLAGVETQYF. The CDR3 bases are TGTGCCATCAGTGGACTAGCGGGGGTGGAGACCCAGTACTTC.

The gene calls are TRBV5-1 and TRBJ2-3; D gene unclear. In germline, CDR1 is SGHRS, CDR2 YFSETQ. There are 15 residues in the CDR3. V was trimmed by 6 bases and J by 0 bases, leaving 14 bases between them. The CDR3 sequence: CASNDGRSSTDTQYF. In DNA, the CDR3 is TGCGCCAGCAACGACGGACGGTCTAGCACAGATACGCAGTATTTT.

This clonotype showed up just a few times. This chain links TRBV5-6 with TRBJ1-2, with 10 nucleotides matching TRBD1. Germline assignment: CDR1 SGHDT and CDR2 YYEEEE. The CDR3 length is 14 residues. V dropped 4 bases and J dropped 7; count of bases not matched to a gene: 7. As DNA, the CDR3 is TGTGCCAGCAGCAGGGGACAGGGGTCTTTTGGCTACACCTTC. It specifies CASSRGQGSFGYTF.

This clonotype was picked up many times. The genes are TRBV20-1 and TRBJ2-7, with D possibly TRBD2 on 6 matching bases. Germline V gene data show CDR1 as DFQATT and CDR2 as SNEGSKA (reference sequence). The CDR3 consists of 15 residues. Between the trimmed V and J ends, which lost 1 base and 0 bases, there was a span of 13 bases. As DNA, the CDR3 is TGCAGTGCTAGAGTCATGGCGGGAAGCTCCTACGAGCAGTACTTC. Residues: CSARVMAGSSYEQYF.

This chain joins TRBV15 and TRBJ2-3, with D perhaps being TRBD1 or TRBD2 (5 bases each). Per the germline V gene, CDR1 is LNHNV and CDR2 is YYDKDF (reference sequence). The CDR3 is made up of 15 amino acids. Trimming cost V 1 base and J 3 bases, with 11 bases left between them. CDR3 DNA: TGTGCCACCAGCAGAGGGAACAGGAGGACAGATACGCAGTATTTT. This codes for CATSRGNRRTDTQYF. Combining the CDR3 with reference TRBV15 and TRBJ2-3 gives the whole variable domain DAMVIQNPRYQVTQFGKPVTLSCSQTLNHNVMYWYQQKSSQAPKLLFHYYDKDFNNEADTPDNFQSRRPNTSFCFLDIRSPGLGDTAMYLCATSRGNRRTDTQYFGPGTRLTVL.

This clonotype was picked up many times. This sequence joins TRBV6-4 and TRBJ1-5, with unresolved D. V was clipped by 3 bases and J by 4 bases, with 7 bases between them. The CDR3 covers 13 residues. Germline lookup yields CDR1 MRHNA and CDR2 SNTAGT. In nucleotides, the CDR3 is TGTGCCAGCAGTGAGAGGTGGAATCAGCCCCAGCATTTT. This translates into CASSERWNQPQHF.

This clonotype has a handful of counts. The rearrangement links TRBV20-1 to TRBJ1-2, with unresolved D. This CDR3 has 12 amino acids. Germline CDR1 reads DFQATT; CDR2 reads SNEGSKA (reference sequence). Trimming took 4 bases from V and 2 from J, leaving 8 bases between them. CDR3 nucleotide sequence: TGCAGTGCTACCCCAGGAAACTATGGCTACACCTTC. The encoded protein is CSATPGNYGYTF.

At least ten counts were recorded for this clonotype. This chain links TRBV29-1 with TRBJ2-5; no clear D. V was cut by 7 bases and J by 4 bases, with 16 bases left in between. CDR1 is SQVTM and CDR2 is ANQGSEA in the germline V gene. This CDR3 region has 13 residues. Here the CDR3 DNA reads TGCAGCGCTCGGACCCCTCGGGTAGAGACCCAGTACTTC. This gives the protein CSARTPRVETQYF.

DNA for the CDR3: TGCGCCAGCAGCTTGACCGGGACAGGGGACTTGCCCCAGTTCTTC. Protein sequence: CASSLTGTGDLPQFF. This chain connects TRBV5-1 to TRBJ2-1; 10 nucleotides agree with TRBD1. The CDR3 has 15 amino acids. Losses at the gene ends were 1 base for V and 13 bases for J; bases not matched to a gene: 11. Germline lookup yields CDR1 SGHRS and CDR2 YFSETQ.

The chain employs TRBV12-3 or TRBV12-4 and TRBJ1-1; D remains ambiguous. Between the trimmed V and J ends, which lost 1 base and 4 bases, there was a span of 10 bases. The CDR3 covers 14 residues. The CDR3 sequence is CASSLVGPGTEAFF. In DNA form, the CDR3 reads TGTGCCAGCAGTTTAGTAGGCCCAGGCACTGAAGCTTTCTTT.